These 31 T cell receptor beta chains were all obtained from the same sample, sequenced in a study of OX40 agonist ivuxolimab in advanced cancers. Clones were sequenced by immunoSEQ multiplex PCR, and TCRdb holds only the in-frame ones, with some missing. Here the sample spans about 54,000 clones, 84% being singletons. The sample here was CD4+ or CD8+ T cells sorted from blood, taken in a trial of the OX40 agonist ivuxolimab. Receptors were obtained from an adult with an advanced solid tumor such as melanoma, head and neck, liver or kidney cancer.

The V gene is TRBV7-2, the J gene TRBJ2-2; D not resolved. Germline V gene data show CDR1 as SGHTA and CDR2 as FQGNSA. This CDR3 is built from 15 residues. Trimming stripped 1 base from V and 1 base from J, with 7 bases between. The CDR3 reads CASSLVAGNTGELFF. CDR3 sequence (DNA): TGTGCCAGCAGCTTAGTGGCAGGGAACACCGGGGAGCTGTTTTTT.

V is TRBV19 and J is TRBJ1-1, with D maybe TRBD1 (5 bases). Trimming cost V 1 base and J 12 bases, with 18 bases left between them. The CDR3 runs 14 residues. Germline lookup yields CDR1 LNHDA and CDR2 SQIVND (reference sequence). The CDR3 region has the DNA TGTGCCAGTAGTATAGGGGGGACGAAATCGCGATCTTTCTTT. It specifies CASSIGGTKSRSFF.

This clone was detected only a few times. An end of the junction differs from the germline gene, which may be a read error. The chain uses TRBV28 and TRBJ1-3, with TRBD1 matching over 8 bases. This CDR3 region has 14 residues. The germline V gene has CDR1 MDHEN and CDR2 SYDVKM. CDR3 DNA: TGTGCCGGCAGGACAGGGCCCTCTGGAAACACCATATATTTT. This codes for CAGRTGPSGNTIYF.

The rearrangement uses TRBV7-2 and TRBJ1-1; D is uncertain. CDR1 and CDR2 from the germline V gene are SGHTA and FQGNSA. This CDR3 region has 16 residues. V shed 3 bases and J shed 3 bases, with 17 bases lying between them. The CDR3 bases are TGTGCCAGCAGCTTCCGCTTCTCGGGAGTACACACTGAAGCTTTCTTT. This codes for CASSFRFSGVHTEAFF. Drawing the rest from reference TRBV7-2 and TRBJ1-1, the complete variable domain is GAGVSQSPSNKVTEKGKDVELRCDPISGHTALYWYRQSLGQGLEFLIYFQGNSAPDKSGLPSDRFSAERTGGSVSTLTIQRTQQEDSAVYLCASSFRFSGVHTEAFFGQGTRLTVV.

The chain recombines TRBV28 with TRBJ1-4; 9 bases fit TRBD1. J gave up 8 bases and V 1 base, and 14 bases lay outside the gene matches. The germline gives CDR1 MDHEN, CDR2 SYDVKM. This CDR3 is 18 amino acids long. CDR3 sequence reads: CASSLSPRTGDEREKLFF. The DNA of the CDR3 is TGTGCCAGCAGTTTATCCCCTCGGACAGGGGATGAACGGGAAAAACTGTTTTTT.

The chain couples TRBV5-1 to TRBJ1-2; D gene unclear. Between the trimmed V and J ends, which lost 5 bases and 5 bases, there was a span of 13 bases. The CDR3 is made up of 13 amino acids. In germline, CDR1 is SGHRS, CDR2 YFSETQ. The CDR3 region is CASSLTDWYGYTF. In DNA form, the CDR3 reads TGCGCCAGCAGTTTAACGGATTGGTATGGCTACACCTTC. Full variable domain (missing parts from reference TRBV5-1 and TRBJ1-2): KAGVTQTPRYLIKTRGQQVTLSCSPISGHRSVSWYQQTPGQGLQFLFEYFSETQRNKGNFPGRFSGRQFSNSRSEMNVSTLELGDSALYLCASSLTDWYGYTFGSGTRLTVV.

The CDR3 loop is CASSLGGSGQPQHF. The CDR3 bases are TGTGCCAGCAGCTTGGGCGGGTCAGGTCAGCCCCAGCATTTT. The chain has TRBV5-4 and TRBJ1-5; D unclear. Trimming stripped 0 bases from V and 6 bases from J, with 10 bases between. CDR1 is SGHNT and CDR2 is YYREEE in the germline V gene (reference sequence). The CDR3 contains 14 residues. Complete variable domain (other parts from reference TRBV5-4 and TRBJ1-5): ETGVTQSPTHLIKTRGQQVTLRCSSQSGHNTVSWYQQALGQGPQFIFQYYREEENGRGNFPPRFSGLQFPNYSSELNVNALELDDSALYLCASSLGGSGQPQHFGDGTRLSIL.

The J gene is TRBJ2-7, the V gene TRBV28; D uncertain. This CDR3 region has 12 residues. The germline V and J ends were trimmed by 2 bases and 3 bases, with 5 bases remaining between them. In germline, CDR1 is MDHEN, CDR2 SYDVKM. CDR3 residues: CASSLTHYEQYF. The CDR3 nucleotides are TGTGCCAGCAGTTTAACCCACTACGAGCAGTACTTC.

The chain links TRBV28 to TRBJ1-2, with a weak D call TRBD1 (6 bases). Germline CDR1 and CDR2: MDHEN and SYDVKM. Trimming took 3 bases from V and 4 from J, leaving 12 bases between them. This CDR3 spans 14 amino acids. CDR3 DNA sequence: TGTGCCAGCAGTTTGGGGGCGAACGGCTATGGCTACACCTTC. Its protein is CASSLGANGYGYTF.

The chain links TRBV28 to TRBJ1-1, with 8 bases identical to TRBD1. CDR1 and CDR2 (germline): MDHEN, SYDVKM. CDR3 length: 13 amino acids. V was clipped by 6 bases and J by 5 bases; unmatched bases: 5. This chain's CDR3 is CASREQGGTEAFF. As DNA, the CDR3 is TGTGCCAGCAGGGAACAGGGGGGGACTGAAGCTTTCTTT.

The CDR3 nucleotides are TGTGCCAGTAGTATTTCCGGGACAGGGTATTACGAGCAGTACTTC. Its translation: CASSISGTGYYEQYF. The chain employs TRBV19 and TRBJ2-7; 9 positions agree with TRBD1. CDR3 size: 15 residues. Germline values: CDR1 LNHDA, CDR2 SQIVND (reference sequence). The V and J ends lost 3 bases and 4 bases, in that order; junction bases with no gene match: 7.

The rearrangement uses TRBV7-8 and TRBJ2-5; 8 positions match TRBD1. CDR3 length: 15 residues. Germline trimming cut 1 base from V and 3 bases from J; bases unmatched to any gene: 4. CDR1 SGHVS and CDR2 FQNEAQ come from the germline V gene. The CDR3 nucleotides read TGTGCCAGCAGCTTAGGATCGACAGGGGAAGAGACCCAGTACTTC. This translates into CASSLGSTGEETQYF.

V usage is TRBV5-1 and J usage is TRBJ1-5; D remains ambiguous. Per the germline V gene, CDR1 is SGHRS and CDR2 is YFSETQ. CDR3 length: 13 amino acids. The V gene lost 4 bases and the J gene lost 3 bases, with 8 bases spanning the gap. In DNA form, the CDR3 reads TGCGCCAGCAGCCCTGACAACAATCAGCCCCAGCATTTT. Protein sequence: CASSPDNNQPQHF.

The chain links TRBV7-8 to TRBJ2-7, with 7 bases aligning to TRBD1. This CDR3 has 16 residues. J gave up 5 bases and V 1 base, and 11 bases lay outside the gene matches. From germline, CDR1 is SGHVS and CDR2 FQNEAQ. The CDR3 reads CASSLGLTGVLNEQYF. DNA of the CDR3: TGTGCCAGCAGCTTAGGATTAACAGGGGTGTTAAACGAGCAGTACTTC.

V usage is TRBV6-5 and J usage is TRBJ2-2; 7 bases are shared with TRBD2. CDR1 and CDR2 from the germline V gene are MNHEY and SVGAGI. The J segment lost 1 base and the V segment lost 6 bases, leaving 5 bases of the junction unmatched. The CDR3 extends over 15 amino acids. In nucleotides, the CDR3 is TGTGCCAGCAGCAGTAGCGGGCTGAACACCGGGGAGCTGTTTTTT. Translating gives CASSSSGLNTGELFF.

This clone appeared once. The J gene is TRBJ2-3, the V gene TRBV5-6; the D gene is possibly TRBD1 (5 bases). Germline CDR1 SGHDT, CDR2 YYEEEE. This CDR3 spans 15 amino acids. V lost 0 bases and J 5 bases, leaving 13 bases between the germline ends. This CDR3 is CASSLDWQGRDTQYF. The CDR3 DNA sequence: TGTGCCAGCAGCTTGGATTGGCAGGGTAGAGATACGCAGTATTTT.

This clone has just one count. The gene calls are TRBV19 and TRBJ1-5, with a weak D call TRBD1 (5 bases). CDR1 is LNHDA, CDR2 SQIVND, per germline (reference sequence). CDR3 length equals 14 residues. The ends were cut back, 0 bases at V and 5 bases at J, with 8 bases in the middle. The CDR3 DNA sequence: TGTGCCAGTAGTATAGACACAGGATATCAGCCCCAGCATTTT. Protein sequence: CASSIDTGYQPQHF.

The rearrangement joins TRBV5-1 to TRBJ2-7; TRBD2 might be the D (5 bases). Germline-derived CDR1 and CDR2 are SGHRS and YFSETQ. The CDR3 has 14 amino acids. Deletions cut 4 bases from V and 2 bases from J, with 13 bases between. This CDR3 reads CASSGKGGPYEQYF. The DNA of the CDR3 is TGCGCCAGCAGCGGAAAGGGCGGGCCCTACGAGCAGTACTTC.

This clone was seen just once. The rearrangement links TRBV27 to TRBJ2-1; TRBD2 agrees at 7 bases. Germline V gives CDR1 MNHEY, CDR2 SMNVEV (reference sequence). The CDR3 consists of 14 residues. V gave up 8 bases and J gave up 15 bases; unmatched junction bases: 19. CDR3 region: CASRDAIPTSRSFF. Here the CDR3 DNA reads TGTGCCAGCCGGGACGCCATCCCGACTAGCAGGTCGTTCTTC.

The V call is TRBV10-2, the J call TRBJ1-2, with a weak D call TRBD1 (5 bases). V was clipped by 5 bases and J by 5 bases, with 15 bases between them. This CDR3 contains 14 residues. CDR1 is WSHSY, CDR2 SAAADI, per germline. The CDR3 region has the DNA TGCGCCAGCAGTCCTCTCGGGGGGGTTTATGGCTACACCTTC. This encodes CASSPLGGVYGYTF.

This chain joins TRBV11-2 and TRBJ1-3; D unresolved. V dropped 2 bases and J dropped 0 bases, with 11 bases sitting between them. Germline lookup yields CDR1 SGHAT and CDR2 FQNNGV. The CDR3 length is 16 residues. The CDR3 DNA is TGTGCCAGCAGCTTACCTCCACAAGTCTCTGGAAACACCATATATTTT. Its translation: CASSLPPQVSGNTIYF.

CDR3 in DNA: TGTGCCAGCAGTGACGCGAACACCGGGGAGCTGTTTTTT. This encodes CASSDANTGELFF. The J gene is TRBJ2-2, the V gene TRBV25-1, with unresolved D. CDR1 is MGHDK and CDR2 is SYGVNS in the germline V gene. The CDR3 covers 13 residues. Trimming removed 3 bases at V and 0 bases at J, with 2 bases between.

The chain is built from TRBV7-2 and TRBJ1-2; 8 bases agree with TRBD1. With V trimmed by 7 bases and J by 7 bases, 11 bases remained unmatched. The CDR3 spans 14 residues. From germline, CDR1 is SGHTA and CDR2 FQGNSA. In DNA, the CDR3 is TGTGCCAGCACCCTATCGACAGGGGCCGGTGGCTACACCTTC. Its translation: CASTLSTGAGGYTF.

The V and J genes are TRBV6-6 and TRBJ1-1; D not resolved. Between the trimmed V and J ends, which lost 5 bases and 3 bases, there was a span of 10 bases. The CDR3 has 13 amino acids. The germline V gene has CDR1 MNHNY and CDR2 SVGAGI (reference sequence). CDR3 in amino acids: CASSPRTDTEAFF. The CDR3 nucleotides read TGTGCCAGCAGTCCTCGGACTGACACTGAAGCTTTCTTT.

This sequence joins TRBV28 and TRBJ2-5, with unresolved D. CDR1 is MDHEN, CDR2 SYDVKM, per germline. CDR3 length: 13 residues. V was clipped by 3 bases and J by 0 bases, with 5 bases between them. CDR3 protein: CASSFAYQETQYF. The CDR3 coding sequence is TGTGCCAGCAGTTTCGCGTACCAAGAGACCCAGTACTTC.

CDR3 amino acids: CASSSSSDSGSYEQYF. DNA for the CDR3: TGTGCCAGCAGTTCCTCTAGCGACTCGGGATCCTACGAGCAGTACTTC. The chain combines TRBV6-6 with TRBJ2-7; D is possibly TRBD2 (6 bases). Germline V gives CDR1 MNHNY, CDR2 SVGAGI (reference sequence). V shed 4 bases and J shed 1 base, with 17 bases lying between them. The CDR3 is 16 amino acids.

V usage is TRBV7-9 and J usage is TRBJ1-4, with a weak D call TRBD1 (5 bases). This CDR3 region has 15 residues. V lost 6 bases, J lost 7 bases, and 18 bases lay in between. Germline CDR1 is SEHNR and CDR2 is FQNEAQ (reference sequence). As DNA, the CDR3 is TGTGCCAGCAGTCTCCGGAGCGGGGCTGGTGAAAAACTGTTTTTT. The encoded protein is CASSLRSGAGEKLFF.

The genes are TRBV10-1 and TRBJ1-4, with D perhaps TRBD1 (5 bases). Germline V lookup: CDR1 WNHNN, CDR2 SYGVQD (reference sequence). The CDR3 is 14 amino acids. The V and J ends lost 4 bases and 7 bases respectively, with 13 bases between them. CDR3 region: CASSAGGESEKLFF. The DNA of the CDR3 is TGCGCCAGCAGTGCCGGGGGAGAGAGTGAAAAACTGTTTTTT.

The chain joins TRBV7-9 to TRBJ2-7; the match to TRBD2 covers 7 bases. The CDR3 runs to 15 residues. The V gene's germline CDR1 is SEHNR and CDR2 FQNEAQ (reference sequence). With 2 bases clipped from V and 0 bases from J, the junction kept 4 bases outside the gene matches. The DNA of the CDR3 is TGTGCCAGCAGCTTAAAGGGAGGGAGCTCCTACGAGCAGTACTTC. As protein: CASSLKGGSSYEQYF.

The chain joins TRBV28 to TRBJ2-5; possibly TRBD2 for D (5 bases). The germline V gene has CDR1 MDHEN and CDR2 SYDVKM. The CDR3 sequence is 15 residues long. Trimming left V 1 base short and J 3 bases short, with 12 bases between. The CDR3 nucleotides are TGTGCCAGCAGTTTATTGGTAGAGGGAAAAGAGACCCAGTACTTC. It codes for CASSLLVEGKETQYF.

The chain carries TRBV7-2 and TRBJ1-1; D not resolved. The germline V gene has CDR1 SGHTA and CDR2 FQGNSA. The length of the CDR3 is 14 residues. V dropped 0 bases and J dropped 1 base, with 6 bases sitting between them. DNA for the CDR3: TGTGCCAGCAGCTTAGCGAGGCAGAACACTGAAGCTTTCTTT. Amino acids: CASSLARQNTEAFF.